This TCR beta chain was sequenced for a study of blood T cell repertoires in COVID-19. Overall study: Samples came from the United States, Italy and Spain, spanning acute and convalescent COVID-19. T cells, B-cell-depleted T cells, or PBMCs supplied cDNA or gDNA.

V gave up 2 bases and J gave up 0 bases, with 11 bases separating them. CDR1 and CDR2 from the germline V gene are LNHDA and SQIVND (reference sequence). The CDR3 has 16 amino acids. How the authors handled the data: The authors estimated nucleated cell counts from reference gene primer amplification. Profiled with immunoSEQ multiplex PCR; TCRdb holds only in-frame clones, not every one. V and J calls and clone size are copied from that table; D and trimming were computed from the DNA. Of roughly 67,000 clones listed, approximately 88% are singletons. This receptor was obtained from a woman aged 55 to 70 with acute or convalescent COVID-19. Material: peripheral blood. V gene TRBV19 combines with J gene TRBJ2-1; D is undetermined. The CDR3 here is CASSIFYRDSYNEQFF. The DNA of the CDR3 is TGTGCCAGTAGTATATTCTACAGAGACTCCTACAATGAGCAGTTCTTC.